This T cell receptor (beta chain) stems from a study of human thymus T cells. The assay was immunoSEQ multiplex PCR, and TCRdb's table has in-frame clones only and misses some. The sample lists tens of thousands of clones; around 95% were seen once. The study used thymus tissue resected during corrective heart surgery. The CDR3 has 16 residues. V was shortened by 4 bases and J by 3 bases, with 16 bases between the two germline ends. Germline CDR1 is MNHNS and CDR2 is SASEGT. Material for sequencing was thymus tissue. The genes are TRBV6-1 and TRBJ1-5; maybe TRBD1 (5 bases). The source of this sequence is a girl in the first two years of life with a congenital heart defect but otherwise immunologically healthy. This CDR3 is CASSATGPTHNQPQHF. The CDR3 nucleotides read TGTGCCAGCAGTGCAACAGGACCGACCCACAATCAGCCCCAGCATTTT.